This paragraph covers one T cell receptor (beta chain) sequence. This specimen comes from a study of T cell changes during pregnancy in multiple sclerosis. From germline, CDR1 is SEHNR and CDR2 FQNEAQ (reference sequence). The CDR3 runs 13 residues. V was pared by 5 bases and J by 2 bases, with 9 bases between. Assay: immunoSEQ multiplex PCR; the TCRdb copy retains only in-frame clones and omits some. The repertoire includes more than 50,000 clones, about 89% of them detected once, and 0.4% to 0.5% sits in the top ten. Sequences were derived from CD4+ T cells from peripheral blood mononuclear cells, sampled after pregnancy. This chain links TRBV7-9 with TRBJ1-1; unclear D gene. The TCR sequence derives from a female donor in good health, enrolled as a control in a pregnancy study. The CDR3 region has the DNA TGTGCCAGCAGCGGGCGAGCAAACACTGAAGCTTTCTTT. Amino acid sequence: CASSGRANTEAFF.